The 27 T cell receptor beta chains listed next were all sequenced from one sample in a study of T cell responses to AZD1222 COVID-19 vaccine. Assay used: immunoSEQ multiplex PCR; TCRdb lists only in-frame clones, some missing. The table has approximately 120,000 clones, 75% to 90% seen once. The specimen was peripheral blood, collected on day 0 of AZD1222 vaccination. These receptors were obtained from an adult in good health.

This chain uses TRBV10-3 with TRBJ2-3; D unresolved. V was cut by 8 bases and J by 2 bases, with 11 bases left in between. Germline assignment: CDR1 ENHRY and CDR2 SYGVKD. The CDR3 has 13 amino acids. The DNA for the CDR3 is TGTGCCATCTCTCCGAACTACACAGATACGCAGTATTTT. Its translation: CAISPNYTDTQYF.

V and J are TRBV6-5 and TRBJ2-5; weak D call: TRBD1 (5 bases). Germline-derived CDR1 and CDR2 are MNHEY and SVGAGI. Trimming stripped 5 bases from V and 4 bases from J, with 11 bases between. CDR3 size: 13 residues. CDR3 DNA sequence: TGTGCCAGCAGTCGAGCTAGGGGAGAGACCCAGTACTTC. Translating it yields CASSRARGETQYF.

This clone came up once. The chain employs TRBV10-1 and TRBJ2-3, with D perhaps being TRBD1 or TRBD2 (5 bases each). CDR1 is WNHNN and CDR2 is SYGVQD in the germline V gene (reference sequence). With 1 base removed from V and 3 bases from J, the gap between germline ends came to 11 bases. This CDR3 has 15 residues. DNA of the CDR3: TGCGCCAGCAGTGAGTGGGGGAGTACGACAGATACGCAGTATTTT. This sequence encodes CASSEWGSTTDTQYF.

The V gene is TRBV12-3 or TRBV12-4, the J gene TRBJ1-2; D unclear. V shed 6 bases and J shed 5 bases, with 13 bases lying between them. This CDR3 is 13 amino acids long. The CDR3 DNA follows: TGTGCCAGCAGCCCGGGCAGCATTTATGGCTACACCTTC. This codes for CASSPGSIYGYTF.

This clone was counted only a few times. The chain combines TRBV6-1 with TRBJ2-1, with TRBD2 matching 9 bases. The CDR3 extends over 17 amino acids. The V gene end was trimmed by 0 bases and the J gene end by 1 base; junction bases not matched to a gene: 4. Germline V gene data show CDR1 as MNHNS and CDR2 as SASEGT. The CDR3 DNA is TGTGCCAGCAGTGAAGCGCGGCGGGAGGGGTCCTACAATGAGCAGTTCTTC. This codes for CASSEARREGSYNEQFF.

CDR3 amino acids: CASSGGRREETQYF. The CDR3 region has the DNA TGTGCCAGCTCGGGCGGGAGAAGGGAAGAGACCCAGTACTTC. The chain is built from TRBV18 and TRBJ2-5, with TRBD2 matching 7 bases. J was trimmed by 3 bases and V by 6 bases; bases with no gene match: 7. Germline V gene data show CDR1 as KGHSH and CDR2 as LQKENI. The CDR3 spans 14 residues.

The chain uses TRBV27 and TRBJ1-3; D is unclear. CDR1 and CDR2 (germline): MNHEY, SMNVEV (reference sequence). This CDR3 is 14 amino acids long. V was cut by 5 bases and J by 2 bases, with 10 bases left in between. The CDR3 nucleotides are TGTGCCAGCAGTCCAAAGGGAGCTGGAAACACCATATATTTT. Translated: CASSPKGAGNTIYF.

The chain links TRBV11-2 to TRBJ2-3; 8 nucleotides align to TRBD1. CDR1 and CDR2 from the germline V gene are SGHAT and FQNNGV. The CDR3 has 16 amino acids. V shed 5 bases, J shed 0 bases, and the junction held 7 bases outside the gene matches. The DNA of the CDR3 is TGTGCCAGCAGCAGACGGACAGGGCGGAGCACAGATACGCAGTATTTT. Translation: CASSRRTGRSTDTQYF.

The chain has TRBV9 and TRBJ2-5; a weak D match, TRBD2 (6 bases). The CDR3 is made up of 14 amino acids. V lost 3 bases, J lost 5 bases, and 14 bases lay in between. Germline values: CDR1 SGDLS, CDR2 YYNGEE. The CDR3 loop is CASSGWGTGETQYF. As DNA, the CDR3 is TGTGCCAGCAGCGGGTGGGGGACTGGGGAGACCCAGTACTTC.

The count of this clone is one. This chain links TRBV19 with TRBJ1-1, with D possibly TRBD1 on 5 matching bases. Germline CDR1 and CDR2: LNHDA and SQIVND (reference sequence). The CDR3 is made up of 16 amino acids. Between the trimmed V and J ends, which lost 2 bases and 1 base, there was a span of 14 bases. In DNA, the CDR3 is TGTGCCAGTAGTATATGGGGCCGGGCAGGGAACACTGAAGCTTTCTTT. Its translation is CASSIWGRAGNTEAFF.

In this sample, this clone turned up a few times. CDR3 amino acids: CASSQSTPGGGYPGELFF. In DNA, the CDR3 is TGCGCCAGCAGCCAATCGACCCCTGGGGGGGGGTACCCCGGGGAGCTGTTTTTT. The chain has TRBV4-3 and TRBJ2-2; 7 nucleotides agree with TRBD2. The CDR3 has 18 amino acids. The germline V gene encodes CDR1 LGHNA and CDR2 YSLEER. Trimming at V came to 2 bases and at J to 6 bases, leaving 15 bases not matched to a gene.

The chain uses TRBV27 and TRBJ1-4, with D unresolved. V lost 7 bases, J lost 8 bases, and 8 bases lay in between. CDR1 and CDR2 (germline): MNHEY, SMNVEV (reference sequence). The CDR3 consists of 11 residues. In DNA form, the CDR3 reads TGTGCCAGCAAACAAAACGAAAAACTGTTTTTT. Encoded protein: CASKQNEKLFF.

V and J are TRBV7-2 and TRBJ2-2, with TRBD2 as a possible D gene (5 bases). Germline CDR1 reads SGHTA; CDR2 reads FQGNSA. The CDR3 length is 14 residues. V was pared by 3 bases and J by 3 bases, with 8 bases between. CDR3 coding DNA: TGTGCCAGCAGCTTGAGCGGCGACACCGGGGAGCTGTTTTTT. It yields the protein CASSLSGDTGELFF.

The genes are TRBV28 and TRBJ1-5; no reliable D call. The CDR3 spans 15 residues. Germline CDR1 MDHEN, CDR2 SYDVKM. V lost 7 bases to trimming and J lost 1 base, with 14 bases between them. CDR3 protein: CASNPPWASNQPQHF. The CDR3 region has the DNA TGTGCCAGCAATCCCCCGTGGGCCAGCAATCAGCCCCAGCATTTT.

The J gene is TRBJ1-6, the V gene TRBV18, with TRBD1 matching 9 bases. The CDR3 totals 17 residues. Germline assignment: CDR1 KGHSH and CDR2 LQKENI. The V and J ends lost 6 bases and 6 bases, in that order; junction bases with no gene match: 12. CDR3 DNA sequence: TGTGCCAGCTCGGTACCCTGGGCGGACAGGGGTAATTCACCCCTCCACTTT. As protein: CASSVPWADRGNSPLHF.

The chain couples TRBV30 to TRBJ2-1; D not certain. Germline V gives CDR1 GTSNPN, CDR2 SVGIG (reference sequence). The CDR3 covers 12 residues. Trimming took off 0 bases at V and 9 bases at J, with 9 bases between the two ends. The CDR3 reads CAWSVSHTEQFF. The CDR3 DNA reads TGTGCCTGGAGTGTAAGTCATACTGAGCAGTTCTTC.

The chain couples TRBV4-2 to TRBJ2-2; 12 bases are a match to TRBD2. V gave up 4 bases and J gave up 4 bases; unmatched junction bases: 13. Germline CDR1 LGHNA, CDR2 YNFKEQ. The CDR3 contains 19 residues. The CDR3: CASSPGNLAGGPGTGELFF. For the CDR3, the DNA is TGTGCCAGCAGCCCCGGAAACCTAGCGGGAGGGCCCGGCACCGGGGAGCTGTTTTTT.

The V call is TRBV28, the J call TRBJ1-3; D call uncertain. Trimming shortened V by 7 bases and J by 5 bases, and 3 bases separated the two germline ends. This CDR3 has 10 residues. Looked up from germline, CDR1 is MDHEN and CDR2 is SYDVKM. The DNA of the CDR3 is TGTGCCAGCATGAGAAACACCATATATTTT. Translating gives CASMRNTIYF.

V usage is TRBV9 and J usage is TRBJ2-1; D gene unclear. The CDR3 spans 12 residues. Germline V CDR1 and CDR2: SGDLS, YYNGEE. Trimming stripped 3 bases from V and 9 bases from J, with 10 bases between. CDR3 coding DNA: TGTGCCAGCAGCGCCGACGTAGGTGAGCAGTTCTTC. Encoded protein: CASSADVGEQFF.

V gene TRBV10-3 combines with J gene TRBJ1-6; D is uncertain. Trimming took 0 bases from V and 7 from J, leaving 10 bases between them. Germline V gives CDR1 ENHRY, CDR2 SYGVKD. The CDR3 consists of 15 residues. The DNA of the CDR3 is TGTGCCATCAGTGAGTCGAACCGGGAGAATTCACCCCTCCACTTT. Its protein product is CAISESNRENSPLHF.

This chain uses TRBV27 with TRBJ2-7; 11 bases line up with TRBD2. There are 14 residues in the CDR3. After removal of 5 bases from V and 6 bases from J, the junction contained 6 bases not matched to a gene. Germline V gene sequence: CDR1 MNHEY, CDR2 SMNVEV (reference sequence). CDR3 nucleotide sequence: TGTGCCAGCAGTCCACTAGCGGGAGTAGGCGAGCAGTACTTC. Translation: CASSPLAGVGEQYF.

The chain couples TRBV5-4 to TRBJ2-1; no clear D gene. V was trimmed by 0 bases and J by 5 bases, leaving 6 bases between them. The CDR3 spans 13 residues. CDR1 is SGHNT, CDR2 YYREEE, per germline (reference sequence). CDR3 loop: CASSLGLDNEQFF. CDR3 nucleotides: TGTGCCAGCAGCTTGGGACTGGACAATGAGCAGTTCTTC.

This CDR3 is CASSLYGGDTEAFF. As DNA, the CDR3 is TGTGCCAGCAGCTTATATGGGGGGGACACTGAAGCTTTCTTT. The V call is TRBV7-9, the J call TRBJ1-1; the D gene is possibly TRBD1 (5 bases). CDR3 length: 14 residues. The V end lost 2 bases, the J end lost 3 bases, and 10 bases lay between the germline ends. The V gene's germline CDR1 is SEHNR and CDR2 FQNEAQ (reference sequence).

The V gene is TRBV4-3, the J gene TRBJ1-6; 11 bases align to TRBD1. CDR3 length: 15 residues. V trimming: 0 bases; J trimming: 9 bases; junction bases outside the gene matches: 1. Germline CDR1 is LGHNA and CDR2 is YSLEER. The CDR3 loop is CASSQEGTGGSPLHF. The CDR3 DNA is TGCGCCAGCAGCCAAGAAGGGACAGGGGGTTCACCCCTCCACTTT.

In this sample, this clone turned up once. This chain connects TRBV7-9 to TRBJ2-3; maybe TRBD1 (6 bases). This CDR3 has 14 amino acids. Germline V CDR1 and CDR2: SEHNR, FQNEAQ (reference sequence). The V gene lost 5 bases and the J gene lost 4 bases, with 13 bases spanning the gap. CDR3 amino acids: CASSKTGNADTQYF. The DNA for the CDR3 is TGTGCCAGCAGCAAGACAGGAAACGCAGATACGCAGTATTTT.

The V gene is TRBV5-1, the J gene TRBJ1-1, with 9 bases that match TRBD1. Trimming cost V 5 bases and J 4 bases; bases outside gene matches: 15. The germline V gene has CDR1 SGHRS and CDR2 YFSETQ. The length of the CDR3 is 17 residues. The CDR3 here is CASSLRTGGQGGTEAFF. In DNA form, the CDR3 reads TGCGCCAGCAGTCTCAGAACAGGGGGCCAAGGCGGCACTGAAGCTTTCTTT. Full variable domain (missing parts from reference TRBV5-1 and TRBJ1-1): KAGVTQTPRYLIKTRGQQVTLSCSPISGHRSVSWYQQTPGQGLQFLFEYFSETQRNKGNFPGRFSGRQFSNSRSEMNVSTLELGDSALYLCASSLRTGGQGGTEAFFGQGTRLTVV.

The chain combines TRBV5-6 with TRBJ1-1; TRBD1 matches 8 bases. This CDR3 spans 16 amino acids. The germline CDR1 and CDR2 sequences are SGHDT and YYEEEE. With V trimmed by 2 bases and J by 7 bases, 13 bases remained unmatched. CDR3 DNA sequence: TGTGCCAGCAGCTTACTAATAGAGGACAGGGTAGGTGAAGCTTTCTTT. Its protein product is CASSLLIEDRVGEAFF.